One and the same sample provided the 16 T cell receptor beta chains below, sequenced in a study of cytomegalovirus exposure and HLA in healthy donors. Primers for the PCR totalled 60 Vbeta and 13 Jbeta. Clones were read by immunoSEQ multiplex PCR, and TCRdb kept only the in-frame ones, dropping some. Found here are approximately 140,000 clones; the top ten clones hold 2% to 3%. The material sequenced was PBMCs. The receptors stem from a man aged 35 to 55 in good health and CMV-seronegative.

This rearrangement joins TRBV7-9 to TRBJ1-6, with TRBD1 matching 8 bases. The CDR3 is 14 residues long. Germline V CDR1 and CDR2: SEHNR, FQNEAQ (reference sequence). The trim removed 5 bases at V and 7 bases at J, leaving 4 bases unmatched. The CDR3 coding sequence is TGTGCCAGCAGCGGGGGACAGGAGAATTCACCCCTCCACTTT. Protein: CASSGGQENSPLHF.

The chain employs TRBV2 and TRBJ1-4; D not resolved. Trimming cost V 1 base and J 5 bases, with 8 bases left between them. The CDR3 length is 14 residues. Germline-derived CDR1 and CDR2 are SNHLY and FYNNEI. As DNA, the CDR3 is TGTGCCAGCAGTGAAGGGGCCTTAAATGAAAAACTGTTTTTT. It is translated as CASSEGALNEKLFF.

This chain joins TRBV7-9 and TRBJ2-1, with 8 positions matching TRBD2. V lost 5 bases and J lost 7; bases outside the gene matches: 10. The CDR3 runs to 15 residues. From germline, CDR1 is SEHNR and CDR2 FQNEAQ (reference sequence). The CDR3 bases are TGTGCCAGCAGCGCGCCGGGACTAGAGTCGAATGAGCAGTTCTTC. This gives the protein CASSAPGLESNEQFF.

The CDR3 DNA reads as TGCGCCAGCAGCTCCGGGACACTGGACTACAATGAGCAGTTCTTC. Translating it yields CASSSGTLDYNEQFF. The V and J genes are TRBV5-1 and TRBJ2-1; D is possibly TRBD1 (6 bases). Trimming pared 3 bases from V and 3 bases from J, leaving 13 bases between. This CDR3 has 15 amino acids. The germline V gene has CDR1 SGHRS and CDR2 YFSETQ.

V gene TRBV11-2 combines with J gene TRBJ1-2, with D unresolved. The V and J ends lost 3 bases and 2 bases respectively, with 4 bases between them. The length of the CDR3 is 12 residues. From germline, CDR1 is SGHAT and CDR2 FQNNGV. The CDR3 is CASSFRNYGYTF. DNA for the CDR3: TGTGCCAGCAGCTTCAGAAACTATGGCTACACCTTC.

This chain joins TRBV4-2 and TRBJ2-3; 8 bases agree with TRBD2. V shed 1 base, J shed 3 bases, and the junction held 6 bases outside the gene matches. The CDR3 has 16 amino acids. Germline V CDR1 and CDR2: LGHNA, YNFKEQ. CDR3 protein: CASSQATSGVTDTQYF. The CDR3 DNA reads as TGTGCCAGCAGCCAAGCTACTAGCGGTGTAACAGATACGCAGTATTTT.

CDR3: CAISARQGVGTEAFF. DNA of the CDR3: TGTGCCATCAGTGCCCGACAGGGGGTGGGGACTGAAGCTTTCTTT. This rearrangement joins TRBV10-3 to TRBJ1-1, with TRBD1 matching over 9 bases. V lost 4 bases to trimming and J lost 5 bases; unmatched junction nucleotides: 8. Germline-derived CDR1 and CDR2 are ENHRY and SYGVKD. The CDR3 loop spans 15 amino acids.

The chain combines TRBV19 with TRBJ2-1, with 8 nucleotides matching TRBD1. Losses at the gene ends were 8 bases for V and 4 bases for J; bases not matched to a gene: 7. CDR1 is LNHDA, CDR2 SQIVND, per germline (reference sequence). The CDR3 is 14 amino acids. CDR3 sequence: CASSLGQVYNEQFF. In DNA, the CDR3 is TGTGCCAGTTCGTTGGGACAGGTGTACAATGAGCAGTTCTTC.

The genes are TRBV28 and TRBJ2-2; 9 bases are shared with TRBD1. With V trimmed by 2 bases and J by 5 bases, 6 bases remained unmatched. The length of the CDR3 is 16 residues. Germline values: CDR1 MDHEN, CDR2 SYDVKM. This CDR3 is CASSLVRTGETGELFF. In DNA form, the CDR3 reads TGTGCCAGCAGTTTAGTAAGGACAGGGGAAACCGGGGAGCTGTTTTTT.

The chain carries TRBV6-5 and TRBJ2-3, with D perhaps matching TRBD2 (7 bases). Germline CDR1 and CDR2: MNHEY and SVGAGI. Trimming took off 5 bases at V and 5 bases at J, with 17 bases between the two ends. The CDR3 loop spans 15 amino acids. The CDR3: CASSRGGPKGDTQYF. CDR3 coding DNA: TGTGCCAGCAGTAGGGGGGGGCCGAAGGGAGATACGCAGTATTTT.

The rearrangement joins TRBV2 to TRBJ1-2; D is unclear. V gave up 2 bases and J gave up 5 bases, with 9 bases separating them. The CDR3 runs to 13 residues. The V gene's germline CDR1 is SNHLY and CDR2 FYNNEI. The CDR3: CASSEQILYGYTF. CDR3 bases: TGTGCCAGCAGTGAACAGATACTATATGGCTACACCTTC.

The genes are TRBV5-6 and TRBJ1-1, with unresolved D. Per the germline V gene, CDR1 is SGHDT and CDR2 is YYEEEE. V dropped 1 base and J dropped 4 bases, with 17 bases sitting between them. This CDR3 has 16 amino acids. The CDR3 DNA reads TGTGCCAGCAGCTTGAGTTTCGCAGCCGCGGGCACTGAAGCTTTCTTT. Its protein product is CASSLSFAAAGTEAFF.

The gene calls are TRBV29-1 and TRBJ1-4; D is undetermined. V was trimmed by 2 bases and J by 8 bases, leaving 15 bases between them. The CDR3 sequence is 14 residues long. Germline CDR1 SQVTM, CDR2 ANQGSEA. As DNA, the CDR3 is TGCAGCGTTGAATCGCCAGGCTCGGGGGAAAAACTGTTTTTT. It encodes CSVESPGSGEKLFF.

This chain joins TRBV29-1 and TRBJ2-2; maybe TRBD2 (6 bases). Looked up from germline, CDR1 is SQVTM and CDR2 is ANQGSEA. V was shortened by 3 bases and J by 3 bases, with 14 bases between the two germline ends. The CDR3 contains 15 residues. The CDR3, as DNA: TGCAGCGTTGAGATACGGGGGTATGACACCGGGGAGCTGTTTTTT. Its protein is CSVEIRGYDTGELFF.

The gene calls are TRBV6-1 and TRBJ2-2, with D perhaps matching TRBD1 (6 bases). This CDR3 region has 13 residues. CDR1 is MNHNS, CDR2 SASEGT, per germline. Trimming cost V 8 bases and J 7 bases, with 14 bases left between them. CDR3 DNA sequence: TGTGCCAGCCCTAGGACAGCTGGCGGGGAGCTGTTTTTT. Protein: CASPRTAGGELFF.

The gene calls are TRBV2 and TRBJ2-5; D not certain. From germline, CDR1 is SNHLY and CDR2 FYNNEI. Trimming cost V 7 bases and J 2 bases, with 11 bases left between them. The CDR3 has 13 residues. In DNA, the CDR3 is TGTGCCAGCACTGTGGCTGTACAAGAGACCCAGTACTTC. Protein: CASTVAVQETQYF. The full variable domain, its missing parts supplied by reference TRBV2 and TRBJ2-5, is EPEVTQTPSHQVTQMGQEVILRCVPISNHLYFYWYRQILGQKVEFLVSFYNNEISEKSEIFDDQFSVERPDGSNFTLKIRSTKLEDSAMYFCASTVAVQETQYFGPGTRLLVL.